The clone carrying this TCR beta chain was seen only a few times. The antigen remains undetermined. CDR1 SGDLS and CDR2 YYNGEE come from the germline V gene. The CDR3 spans 15 residues. Between the trimmed V and J ends, which lost 0 bases and 2 bases, there was a span of 11 bases. It was with 60 Vbeta and 13 Jbeta primers that the PCR ran. Authors' analysis steps: Roughly 9.9 million shared chains were among the approximately 82 million unique TCR beta chains that a later analysis counted. Here immunoSEQ multiplex PCR was the method, and the copy in TCRdb shows in-frame clones only, minus some. V, J and clone size are those of that table, while D and trimming were read from the DNA. Here the sample spans 90,000 to 110,000 clones, 60% to 80% being singletons. The sample is drawn from a study of cytomegalovirus exposure and HLA in healthy donors. Study results and caveats: After further analysis at a later stage, 15,000 to 20,000 TCR beta sequences were associated with HLA alleles at 0.05 false discovery rate. Some V segments, including TRBV6-2 and TRBV6-3, were excluded as indistinguishable. Roughly uniform depth of sequencing across donors was assumed in presence/absence analyses.

The sequenced material came from PBMCs. The receptor's source is a man younger than 45 in good health and CMV-seronegative. The chain links TRBV9 to TRBJ1-1; the D gene is possibly TRBD1 (5 bases). As DNA, the CDR3 is TGTGCCAGCAGCGTAGGTGGGGCAGTTAACACTGAAGCTTTCTTT. This translates into CASSVGGAVNTEAFF.